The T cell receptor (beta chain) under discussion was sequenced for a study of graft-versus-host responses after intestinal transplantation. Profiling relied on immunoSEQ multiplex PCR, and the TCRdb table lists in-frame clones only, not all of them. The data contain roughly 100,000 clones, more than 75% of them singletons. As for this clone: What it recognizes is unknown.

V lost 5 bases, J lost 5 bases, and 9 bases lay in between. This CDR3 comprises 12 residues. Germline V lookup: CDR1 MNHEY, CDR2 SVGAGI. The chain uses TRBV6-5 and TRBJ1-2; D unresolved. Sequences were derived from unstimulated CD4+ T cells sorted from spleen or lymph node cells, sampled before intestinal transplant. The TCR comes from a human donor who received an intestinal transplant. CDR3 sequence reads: CASSDTSYGYTF. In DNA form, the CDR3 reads TGTGCCAGCAGTGATACGAGTTATGGCTACACCTTC.